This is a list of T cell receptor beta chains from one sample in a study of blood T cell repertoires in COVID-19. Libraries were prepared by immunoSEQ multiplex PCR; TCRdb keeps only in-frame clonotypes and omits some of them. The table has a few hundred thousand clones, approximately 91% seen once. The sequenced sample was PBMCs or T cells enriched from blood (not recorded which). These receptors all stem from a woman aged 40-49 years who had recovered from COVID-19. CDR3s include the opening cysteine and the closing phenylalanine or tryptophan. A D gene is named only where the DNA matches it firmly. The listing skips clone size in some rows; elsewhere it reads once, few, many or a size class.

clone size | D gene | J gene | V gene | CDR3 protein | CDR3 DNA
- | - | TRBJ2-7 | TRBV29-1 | CSVDGVALTYEQYF | TGCAGCGTTGACGGGGTGGCCCTTACCTACGAGCAGTACTTC
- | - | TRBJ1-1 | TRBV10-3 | CAISAVQDTEAFF | TGTGCCATCAGTGCCGTCCAGGACACTGAAGCTTTCTTT
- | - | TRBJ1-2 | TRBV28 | CASRPGLTYGYTF | TGTGCCAGCAGACCAGGGCTAACCTATGGCTACACCTTC
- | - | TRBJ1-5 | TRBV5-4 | CASSLAQGWDQPQHF | TGTGCCAGCAGCTTGGCCCAGGGGTGGGATCAGCCCCAGCATTTT
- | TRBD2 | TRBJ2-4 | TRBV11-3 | CASSPGGASGTKNIQYF | TGTGCCAGCAGCCCCGGGGGGGCTAGCGGGACCAAAAACATTCAGTACTTC
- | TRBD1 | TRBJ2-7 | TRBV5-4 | CASSRTGDEQYF | TGTGCCAGCAGTCGGACAGGGGATGAGCAGTACTTC
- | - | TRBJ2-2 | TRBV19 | CASSLVSAGELFF | TGTGCCAGTAGTCTAGTTAGCGCCGGGGAGCTGTTTTTT
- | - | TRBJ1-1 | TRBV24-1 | CATRGPNTEAFF | TGTGCCACCAGGGGGCCGAACACTGAAGCTTTCTTT
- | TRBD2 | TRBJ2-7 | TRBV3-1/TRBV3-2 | CASSQDPLAGGYEQYF | TGTGCCAGCAGCCAAGATCCCCTAGCGGGAGGATACGAGCAGTACTTC
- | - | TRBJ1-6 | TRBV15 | CATSRAVVSPLHF | TGTGCCACCAGCAGAGCTGTCGTCTCACCCCTCCACTTT
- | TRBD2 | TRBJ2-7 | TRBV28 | CATKRGGRYEQYF | TGTGCCACCAAGCGGGGGGGCCGCTACGAGCAGTACTTC
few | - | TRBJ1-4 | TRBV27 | CASSVQQNEKLFF | TGTGCCAGCAGTGTACAGCAAAATGAAAAACTGTTTTTT
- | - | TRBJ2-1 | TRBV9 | CASSVGQNHNEQFF | TGTGCCAGCAGCGTAGGGCAGAACCACAATGAGCAGTTCTTC
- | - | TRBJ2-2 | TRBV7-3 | CASSLMGDTGELFF | TGTGCCAGCAGCTTAATGGGAGACACCGGGGAGCTGTTTTTT
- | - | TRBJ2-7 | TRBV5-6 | CASSSSGSPSYEQYF | -
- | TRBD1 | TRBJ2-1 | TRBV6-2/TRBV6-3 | CASSLTGASSYNEQFF | TGTGCCAGCAGTCTGACAGGGGCGAGCTCCTACAATGAGCAGTTCTTC
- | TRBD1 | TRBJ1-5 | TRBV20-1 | CSASNRGRTLSNQPQHF | TGCAGTGCTAGTAACAGGGGACGGACCCTAAGCAATCAGCCCCAGCATTTT
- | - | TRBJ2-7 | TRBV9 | CASSVGIGVGLEQYF | TGTGCCAGCAGCGTAGGAATTGGGGTGGGGCTCGAGCAGTACTTC
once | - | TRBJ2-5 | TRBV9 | CASSDRVGETQYF | TGTGCCAGCAGCGACAGGGTGGGCGAGACCCAGTACTTC
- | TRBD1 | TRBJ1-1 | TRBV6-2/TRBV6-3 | CASSRHPTGGGKGEAFF | TGTGCCAGCAGTCGTCACCCGACAGGGGGGGGTAAAGGTGAAGCTTTCTTT
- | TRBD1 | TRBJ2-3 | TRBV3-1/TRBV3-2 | CASSQAEGARSTDTQYF | TGTGCCAGCAGCCAAGCCGAGGGGGCCCGGAGCACAGATACGCAGTATTTT